This T cell receptor (beta chain) was captured by sequencing in a study of CD8+ T cells in alopecia areata (dated by TCRdb to 2016 to 2018). Broadly, across the study: The treated patients took part in an open-label pilot trial in which moderate-to-severe alopecia areata was treated with oral tofacitinib at 5 to 10 mg twice daily. The study used high-throughput TCRbeta sequencing to examine T cell clonal expansion in alopecia areata, in both the C3H/HeJ mouse model and human patients. The SALT score, which quantifies the percentage of affected scalp surface area, was used to measure disease severity in treated patients. Scalp clonality was compared among normal scalp (n=4), patchy alopecia areata scalp (n=8), and alopecia totalis/universalis scalp (n=8). Patients stayed on tofacitinib for 6 to 18 months and then had 6 months of follow-up off drug so that delayed response and recurrence could be assessed. Amplification of TCRbeta CDR3 regions was done by immunoSEQ multiplex PCR using 35 Vbeta forward primers and 13 Jbeta reverse primers. RNA was extracted with the PAXgene miRNA kit for fixed scalp, the miRNeasy kit for PBMCs, and the RNeasy kit for mouse skin. Human TCRbeta sequencing covered scalp tissue and sorted CD4+ and CD8+ peripheral blood T cells from patchy and totalis/universalis alopecia areata patients and healthy controls. Biopsies were taken from tofacitinib-treated patients at baseline and again at 4 and 24 weeks into treatment, and several of those patients also had a later scalp biopsy. Overall study outcomes, separate from this receptor: Shared TCR sequences between patients were less evident than in mice, which may be partly attributable to HLA diversity in the patient population. Scalp TCR repertoire analysis is complicated because resident alphabeta T cells in normal human skin are also sequenced, whereas mouse skin is dominated by gammadelta T cells. Tofacitinib significantly decreased scalp clonality and the number of expanded CD8+ clones among the top 100 scalp clones. Higher clonality and more expanded CD8+ clones were observed in lesional scalp than in normal scalp, particularly in alopecia totalis/universalis, a finding suggestive of antigenic drive. Because the treated cohort was small and included a single nonresponder, larger studies are needed to assess links between baseline CD8+ expansion and response. Many expanded lesional clones persisted in scalp and blood during tofacitinib treatment, which may partly explain relapse after stopping treatment.

As regards this clone: No cognate antigen has been identified for it. Base qualities are not at hand, and no much larger clone is one base apart.

The CDR3 has 18 amino acids, counting the end cysteine and phenylalanine. CDR3 DNA only is kept here, 54 bases in frame from base 1. The CDR1 and CDR2 encoded by the germline V gene are SGHRS and YFSETQ. V is clipped by 1 base and J by 2 bases, and the sequence between their germline boundaries is 18 bases long. The time point label on this specimen signifies: 24 weeks on oral tofacitinib. The treatment or condition label, read with the paper, signifies: oral pan-JAK inhibitor, 5-10 mg twice daily. Lesional scalp punch biopsies and peripheral blood were obtained from alopecia areata patients. PBMCs were isolated by density centrifugation and stained for CD3, CD4 and CD8, after which CD4+ and CD8+ T cells were sorted on a FACSAria. The library came from the immunoSEQ multiplex PCR assay. RNA was extracted from all samples and reverse transcribed into cDNA, which served as template for TCR sequencing. SuperScript III was used to make first-strand cDNA, primed with a 2:1 mix of oligo-dT and random hexamers. A synthetic immune receptor repertoire was used to measure amplification bias, and any remaining bias was corrected computationally. In the authors' own workflow: Raw reads were preprocessed to remove errors, and CDR3 was defined by IMGT conventions from the conserved cysteine to phenylalanine. Clonality was calculated as 1 minus Shannon entropy normalized by log2 of the number of productive unique TCRs. Whether scalp clones were CD4 or CD8 was inferred by matching scalp TCRbeta sequences against CD4 and CD8 repertoires sorted from blood. Here the immuneACCESS table is served through TCRdb, limited to in-frame sequences with V and J called. Missing clones are a known gap in these copies; in checked studies unresolved V genes cover under half, and the rest lacks a known reason. The V and J calls and clone size come from that table; D and trimming were worked out from the DNA. This sample gives around 150,000 clones in total; about 60% of them show up just once. The ten largest clonotypes hold 12% to 15% of the sample.

The sequence is built from TRBV5-1 and TRBJ2-2; the D segment could be TRBD1, given 6 matching bases. The starting material was CD4+ T cells sorted from blood, obtained at week 24, from a patient treated with tofacitinib. This sequence was found in a human donor with alopecia areata. CDR3 sequence: CASSLLSKTGSNTGELFF. The nucleotide sequence reads TGCGCCAGCAGCTTGTTGAGTAAAACAGGGAGTAACACCGGGGAGCTGTTTTTT.